Below, 15 T cell receptor beta chains from the same sample are listed, as sequenced in a study of tumor and adjacent non-tumor tissue in lung cancer. The library came from three nested PCR rounds adapted from ARM-PCR protocols. TCRdb re-analysed the multiplex PCR reads in MiXCR, keeping a single row per CDR3 protein. Seen here are about 200,000 distinct CDR3 sequences, roughly 70% observed once, and the top ten hold 25%. The template was RNA from unsorted bulk tissue. The specimen was lung tumor tissue. These receptor sequences come from a man aged 60-69 years with non-small cell lung cancer.

As for this clonotype: One end of the junction varies from germline; a read error may be responsible. This sequence joins TRBV6-5 and TRBJ1-6; a possible D gene is TRBD1 (5 bases). CDR3 size: 15 residues. Germline CDR1 and CDR2: MNHEY and SVGAGI. In nucleotides, the CDR3 is TGTGCCAGCAGCCCCTTTGTCGGGGGAGTGTCACCGCTCCACTTT. It translates to CASSPFVGGVSPLHF.

This clonotype showed up just once. The junction and the germline gene differ at one end; a read error may be behind it. The J gene is TRBJ2-1, the V gene TRBV20-1; 8 bases agree with TRBD2. This CDR3 is built from 13 residues. Per germline, CDR1 DFQATT and CDR2 SNEGSKA (reference sequence). The CDR3 loop reads CSARTSGVNELFF. The DNA of the CDR3 is TGCAGTGCTAGAACTAGCGGTGTAAATGAGCTGTTCTTC.

Comments on this clonotype: No conserved phenylalanine or tryptophan is present at the end of the CDR3, so a read error is the likely explanation. The rearrangement joins TRBV11-2 to TRBJ2-3; 8 bases match TRBD1. Germline loops: CDR1 SGHAT, CDR2 FQNNGV. This CDR3 is 13 amino acids long. J lost 7 bases, V lost 5 bases, and 5 bases had no gene match. CDR3 sequence reads: CASSLQGAHTQYS. For the CDR3, the DNA is TGTGCCAGCAGCCTGCAGGGGGCACATACGCAGTATTCT.

About this clonotype itself: Lacking the conserved final phenylalanine or tryptophan, this CDR3 likely reflects a read error. V and J are TRBV29-1 and TRBJ2-3; no clear D gene. Deletions cut 0 bases from V and 11 bases from J, with 6 bases between. This CDR3 is built from 10 residues. The germline V gene encodes CDR1 SQVTM and CDR2 ANQGSEA. The CDR3 sequence: CSVEEGMQYL. The CDR3 DNA is TGCAGCGTTGAAGAGGGGATGCAGTATTTA.

This chain joins TRBV11-3 and TRBJ2-1; D gene unclear. The V end was cut by 6 bases, the J end by 4 bases, with 10 bases between. This CDR3 spans 13 amino acids. Per germline, CDR1 SGHNT and CDR2 YENEEA. CDR3 DNA sequence: TGTGCCAGCAGTGCAGCGTATTACAATGAGCAGTTCTTC. Its protein is CASSAAYYNEQFF.

Note on this clonotype: At one of its ends the junction is not consistent with the germline gene, which may arise from a read error. The chain has TRBV4-1 and TRBJ2-2; TRBD2 might be the D (5 bases). The CDR3 is 12 amino acids. Germline lookup yields CDR1 MGHRA and CDR2 YSYEKL. The DNA of the CDR3 is TGCGCCAGCAACCGGGGATCCGGGAAGCTGTTTTTT. Translating it yields CASNRGSGKLFF.

On this clonotype: An end of the junction does not agree with germline; a read error may underlie this. The J gene is TRBJ2-2, the V gene TRBV4-2, with D possibly matching TRBD1 (5 bases). Looked up from germline, CDR1 is LGHNA and CDR2 is YNFKEQ. The length of the CDR3 is 16 residues. The CDR3 loop is CATSQDAQGFTGELFF. The CDR3 DNA reads TGTGCCACCAGCCAAGATGCTCAGGGTTTTACCGGGGAGCTGTTTTTT.

The V and J genes are TRBV6-5 and TRBJ2-7, with a possible D match to TRBD1 (6 bases). Trimming cost V 8 bases and J 3 bases, with 17 bases left between them. CDR1 MNHEY and CDR2 SVGAGI come from the germline V gene. The CDR3 runs 14 residues. The DNA of the CDR3 is TGTGCCAGCTCGGGACAAATAAGCTTCTACGAGCAGTACTTC. This codes for CASSGQISFYEQYF.

With regard to this clonotype: The junction does not match germline at one end; this may be a read error. The rearrangement links TRBV29-1 to TRBJ2-5; unclear D gene. The CDR3 covers 11 residues. In germline, CDR1 is SQVTM, CDR2 ANQGSEA. The CDR3: CSVDYQETQYF. The CDR3 DNA is TGCAGCGTTGACTACCAAGAGACTCAGTACTTC.

The V and J genes are TRBV10-3 and TRBJ2-2; TRBD2 aligns across 8 bases. Germline CDR1 ENHRY, CDR2 SYGVKD. The CDR3 loop spans 15 amino acids. The junction had 4 bases not matched to a gene; V was cut back by 6 bases and J by 1 base. The CDR3 protein is CAISGLAENTGELFF. The CDR3 coding sequence is TGTGCCATCAGCGGACTAGCTGAGAACACCGGGGAGCTGTTTTTT.

Turning to this clonotype: Germline is not matched at one junction end, which may reflect a read error. The chain uses TRBV4-1 and TRBJ2-7, with D perhaps matching TRBD1 or TRBD2 (5 bases each). Germline lookup yields CDR1 MGHRA and CDR2 YSYEKL. This CDR3 has 15 amino acids. CDR3 nucleotide sequence: TGCGCCAGCAGCCAACGATTTCTAGGACGGGGCGAGCGGTACTTC. It yields the protein CASSQRFLGRGERYF.

The V gene is TRBV28, the J gene TRBJ2-4; TRBD1 matches 7 bases. V was clipped by 4 bases and J by 9 bases; unmatched bases: 9. Germline V gene data show CDR1 as MDHEN and CDR2 as SYDVKM. This CDR3 spans 14 amino acids. CDR3 DNA sequence: TGTGCCAGCAGTTCTACGGACAGGAAAGGCATTCAGTACTTC. Protein: CASSSTDRKGIQYF.

In this sample, this clonotype turned up once. The rearrangement joins TRBV12-3 or TRBV12-4 to TRBJ2-2; D is unresolved. Trimming removed 2 bases from V and 10 bases from J, with 8 bases in between. This CDR3 spans 12 amino acids. The CDR3 DNA reads TGTGCCAGCAGTTTAAGGCCCGAGGAGCTGTTTTTT. The encoded protein is CASSLRPEELFF.

This clonotype was found once. The junction departs from germline at one end; a sequencing error may be responsible. V usage is TRBV29-1 and J usage is TRBJ2-1, with D perhaps TRBD1 (6 bases). The CDR3 extends over 13 amino acids. Germline values: CDR1 SQVTM, CDR2 ANQGSEA. Here the CDR3 reads CGVWGGQYNEQFF. The CDR3 DNA reads as TGCGGCGTTTGGGGCGGACAGTACAATGAGCAGTTCTTC.

This clonotype was seen only a few times. An end of the junction differs from the germline gene, which may be a read error. The gene calls are TRBV20-1 and TRBJ2-2; perhaps TRBD2 as D (5 bases). Germline CDR1 DFQATT, CDR2 SNEGSKA (reference sequence). This CDR3 contains 15 residues. CDR3 in amino acids: CSARDGGANTRELFF. The CDR3 bases are TGCAGTGCTAGAGATGGAGGCGCAAACACCCGGGAGCTGTTTTTT.